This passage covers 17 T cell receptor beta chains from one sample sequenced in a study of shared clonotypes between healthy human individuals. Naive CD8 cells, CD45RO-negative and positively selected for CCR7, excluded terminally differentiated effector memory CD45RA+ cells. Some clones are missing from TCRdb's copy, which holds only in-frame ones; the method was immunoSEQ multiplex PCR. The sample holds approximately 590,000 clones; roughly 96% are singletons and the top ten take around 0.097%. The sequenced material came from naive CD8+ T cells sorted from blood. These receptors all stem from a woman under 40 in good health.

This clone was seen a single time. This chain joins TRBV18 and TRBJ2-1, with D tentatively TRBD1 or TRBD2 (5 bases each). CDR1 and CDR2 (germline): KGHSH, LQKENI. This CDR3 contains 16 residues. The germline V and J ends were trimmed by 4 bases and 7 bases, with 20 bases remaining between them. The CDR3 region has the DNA TGTGCCAGCTCACTATCCGGGGCCTACTTGGGGAATGAGCAGTTCTTC. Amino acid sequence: CASSLSGAYLGNEQFF. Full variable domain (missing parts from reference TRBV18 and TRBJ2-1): NAGVMQNPRHLVRRRGQEARLRCSPMKGHSHVYWYRQLPEEGLKFMVYLQKENIIDESGMPKERFSAEFPKEGPSILRIQQVVRGDSAAYFCASSLSGAYLGNEQFFGPGTRLTVL.

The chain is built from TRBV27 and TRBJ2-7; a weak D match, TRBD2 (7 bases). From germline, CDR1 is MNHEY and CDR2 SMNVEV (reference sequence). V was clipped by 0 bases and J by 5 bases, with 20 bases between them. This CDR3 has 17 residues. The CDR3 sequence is CASSLSAGAWRGNEQYF. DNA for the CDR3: TGTGCCAGCAGTTTATCGGCAGGGGCCTGGCGGGGGAACGAGCAGTACTTC.

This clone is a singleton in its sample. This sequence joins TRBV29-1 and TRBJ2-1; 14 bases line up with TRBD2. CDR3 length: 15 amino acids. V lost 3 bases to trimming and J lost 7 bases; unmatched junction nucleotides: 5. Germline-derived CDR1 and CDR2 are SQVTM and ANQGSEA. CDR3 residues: CSVDPGTSGRNEQFF. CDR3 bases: TGCAGCGTTGATCCCGGGACTAGCGGGAGAAATGAGCAGTTCTTC.

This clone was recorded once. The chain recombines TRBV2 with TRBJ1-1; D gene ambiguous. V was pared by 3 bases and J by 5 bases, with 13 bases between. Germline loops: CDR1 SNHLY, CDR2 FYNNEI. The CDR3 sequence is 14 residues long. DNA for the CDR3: TGTGCCAGCAGTGACCCAGGCCCCAGGACTGAAGCTTTCTTT. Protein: CASSDPGPRTEAFF.

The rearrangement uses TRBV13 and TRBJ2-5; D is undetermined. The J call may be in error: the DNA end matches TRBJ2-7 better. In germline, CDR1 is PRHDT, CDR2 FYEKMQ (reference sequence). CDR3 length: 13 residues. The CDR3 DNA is TGTGCCAGCAGCTTCGAAGATCGTAACGAGCAGTACTTC. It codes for CASSFEDRNEQYF.

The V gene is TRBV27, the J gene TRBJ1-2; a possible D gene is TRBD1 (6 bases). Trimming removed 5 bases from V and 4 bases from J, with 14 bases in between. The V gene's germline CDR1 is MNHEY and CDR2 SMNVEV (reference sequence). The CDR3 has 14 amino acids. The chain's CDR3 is CASSPTGSGYGYTF. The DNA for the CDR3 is TGTGCCAGCAGTCCCACAGGGAGTGGCTATGGCTACACCTTC.

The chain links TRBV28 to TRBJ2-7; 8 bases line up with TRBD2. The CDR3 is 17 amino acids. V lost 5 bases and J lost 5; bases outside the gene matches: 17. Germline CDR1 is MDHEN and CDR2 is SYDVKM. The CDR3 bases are TGTGCCAGCAGTCTTCCACGGATCGGGAGGGCCAAAGACGAGCAGTACTTC. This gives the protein CASSLPRIGRAKDEQYF. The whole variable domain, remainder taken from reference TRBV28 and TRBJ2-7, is DVKVTQSSRYLVKRTGEKVFLECVQDMDHENMFWYRQDPGLGLRLIYFSYDVKMKEKGDIPEGYSVSREKKERFSLILESASTNQTSMYLCASSLPRIGRAKDEQYFGPGTRLTVT.

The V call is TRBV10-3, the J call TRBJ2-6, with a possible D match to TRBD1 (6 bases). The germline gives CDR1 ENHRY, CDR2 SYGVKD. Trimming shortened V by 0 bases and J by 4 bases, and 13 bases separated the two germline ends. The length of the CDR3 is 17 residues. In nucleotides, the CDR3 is TGTGCCATCAGTGAGTCTCCAATGACAGGCGGGGCCAACGTCCTGACTTTC. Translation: CAISESPMTGGANVLTF.

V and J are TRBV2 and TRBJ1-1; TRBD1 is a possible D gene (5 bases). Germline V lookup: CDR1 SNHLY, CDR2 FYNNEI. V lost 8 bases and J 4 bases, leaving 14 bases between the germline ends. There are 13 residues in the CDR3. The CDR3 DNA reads TGTGCCAGCCCCCTCCCGGGGGGCACTGAAGCTTTCTTT. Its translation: CASPLPGGTEAFF.

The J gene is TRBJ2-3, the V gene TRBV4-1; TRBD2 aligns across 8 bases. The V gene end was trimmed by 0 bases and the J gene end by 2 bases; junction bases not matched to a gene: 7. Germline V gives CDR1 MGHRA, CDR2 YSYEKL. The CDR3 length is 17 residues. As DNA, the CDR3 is TGCGCCAGCAGCCAAGAAGGGCCTAGCGGGTTCACAGATACGCAGTATTTT. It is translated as CASSQEGPSGFTDTQYF.

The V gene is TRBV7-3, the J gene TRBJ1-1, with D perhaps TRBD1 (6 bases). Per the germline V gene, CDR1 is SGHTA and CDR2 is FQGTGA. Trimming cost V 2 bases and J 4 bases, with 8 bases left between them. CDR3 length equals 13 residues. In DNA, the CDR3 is TGTGCCAGCAGCTTAGGACAGACCACTGAAGCTTTCTTT. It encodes CASSLGQTTEAFF.

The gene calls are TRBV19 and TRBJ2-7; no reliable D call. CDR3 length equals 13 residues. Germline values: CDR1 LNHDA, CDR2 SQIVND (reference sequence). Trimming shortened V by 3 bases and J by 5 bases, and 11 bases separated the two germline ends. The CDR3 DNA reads TGTGCCAGTAGTATTTCGGATGACGACGAGCAGTACTTC. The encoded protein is CASSISDDDEQYF.

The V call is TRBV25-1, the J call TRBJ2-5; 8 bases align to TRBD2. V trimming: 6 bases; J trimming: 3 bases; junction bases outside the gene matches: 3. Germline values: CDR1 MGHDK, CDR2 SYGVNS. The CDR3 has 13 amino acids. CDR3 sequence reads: CASSQREKETQYF. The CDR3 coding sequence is TGTGCCAGCAGCCAGCGGGAGAAAGAGACCCAGTACTTC.

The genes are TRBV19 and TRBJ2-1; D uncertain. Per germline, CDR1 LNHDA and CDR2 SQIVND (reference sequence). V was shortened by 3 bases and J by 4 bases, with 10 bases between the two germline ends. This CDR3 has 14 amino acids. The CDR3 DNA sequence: TGTGCCAGTAGTATGTGGCGGCGGTACAATGAGCAGTTCTTC. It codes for CASSMWRRYNEQFF.

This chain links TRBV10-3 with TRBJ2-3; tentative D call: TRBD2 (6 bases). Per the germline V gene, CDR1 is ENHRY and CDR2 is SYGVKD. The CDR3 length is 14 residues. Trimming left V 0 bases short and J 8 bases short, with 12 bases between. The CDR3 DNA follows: TGTGCCATCAGTGAGTCGCGCCCGGGGGTTACGCAGTATTTT. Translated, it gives CAISESRPGVTQYF.

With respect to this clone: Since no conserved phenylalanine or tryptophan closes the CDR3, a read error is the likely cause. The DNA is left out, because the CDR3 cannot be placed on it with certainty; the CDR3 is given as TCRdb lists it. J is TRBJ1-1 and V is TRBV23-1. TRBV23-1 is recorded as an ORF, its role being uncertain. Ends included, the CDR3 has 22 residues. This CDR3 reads CASIQVAFFGQGTRLTVPVPGR.

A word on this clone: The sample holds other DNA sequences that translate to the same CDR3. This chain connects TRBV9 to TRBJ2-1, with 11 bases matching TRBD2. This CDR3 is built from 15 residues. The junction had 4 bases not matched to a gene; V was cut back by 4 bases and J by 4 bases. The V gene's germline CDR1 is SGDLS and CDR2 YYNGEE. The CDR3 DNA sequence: TGTGCCAGCAGCCCACCTAGCGGGAGGTACAATGAGCAGTTCTTC. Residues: CASSPPSGRYNEQFF.